This T cell receptor beta chain appears in the sequencing data of a study of cytomegalovirus exposure and HLA in healthy donors. Study-wide points: In vitro work confirmed that a few CMV-associated chains recognize CMV antigens. Listed as cytomegalovirus-associated were 150 or so TCR beta chains.

Vbeta (60) and Jbeta (13) primers were used in the PCR. Profiled with immunoSEQ multiplex PCR; TCRdb holds only in-frame clones, not every one. Here the sample table reports under 200,000 clones. CDR1 is MGHDK, CDR2 SYGVNS, per germline. This CDR3 has 13 amino acids. The ends were cut back, 8 bases at V and 2 bases at J, with 11 bases in the middle. Concerning this clone itself: The antigen is unknown.

Material: PBMCs. The rearrangement uses TRBV25-1 and TRBJ2-3, with D perhaps TRBD1 (6 bases). The receptor comes from a man in his thirties or forties in good health and CMV-seronegative. The CDR3 protein is CASWGQITDTQYF. The CDR3 bases are TGTGCCAGCTGGGGACAAATCACAGATACGCAGTATTTT.